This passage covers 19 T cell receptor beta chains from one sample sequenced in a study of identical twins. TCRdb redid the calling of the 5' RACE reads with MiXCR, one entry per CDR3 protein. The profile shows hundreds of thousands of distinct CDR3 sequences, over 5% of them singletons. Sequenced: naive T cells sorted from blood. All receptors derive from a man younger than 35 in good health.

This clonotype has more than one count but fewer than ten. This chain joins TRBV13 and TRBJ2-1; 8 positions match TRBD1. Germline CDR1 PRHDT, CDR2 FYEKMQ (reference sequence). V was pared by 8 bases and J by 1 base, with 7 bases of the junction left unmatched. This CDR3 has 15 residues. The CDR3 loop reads CASLLRTGSYNEQFF. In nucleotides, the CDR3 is TGTGCCAGCCTACTAAGGACAGGGTCCTACAATGAGCAGTTCTTC.

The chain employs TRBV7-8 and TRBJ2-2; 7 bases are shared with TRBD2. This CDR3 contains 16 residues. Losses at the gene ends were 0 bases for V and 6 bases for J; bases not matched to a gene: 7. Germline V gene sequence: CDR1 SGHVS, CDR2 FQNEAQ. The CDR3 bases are TGTGCCAGCAGCTTAGCGCGGGAGTTGGTTCCCGGGGAGCTGTTTTTT. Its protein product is CASSLARELVPGELFF.

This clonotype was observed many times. In nucleotides, the CDR3 is TGTGCCAGCAGTTCGCCTTTAGCGGGAGGTCTGAATGAGCAGTTCTTC. Protein product: CASSSPLAGGLNEQFF. The rearrangement uses TRBV12-3 or TRBV12-4 and TRBJ2-1; 10 bases match TRBD2. V lost 4 bases to trimming and J lost 7 bases; unmatched junction nucleotides: 10. The CDR3 runs to 16 residues.

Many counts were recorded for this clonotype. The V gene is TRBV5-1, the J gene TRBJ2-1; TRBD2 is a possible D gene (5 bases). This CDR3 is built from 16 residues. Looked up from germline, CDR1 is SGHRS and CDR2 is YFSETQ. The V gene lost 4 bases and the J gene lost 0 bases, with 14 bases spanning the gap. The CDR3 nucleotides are TGCGCCAGCAGCCTCTTAACCGAGGGCTCCTACAATGAGCAGTTCTTC. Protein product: CASSLLTEGSYNEQFF.

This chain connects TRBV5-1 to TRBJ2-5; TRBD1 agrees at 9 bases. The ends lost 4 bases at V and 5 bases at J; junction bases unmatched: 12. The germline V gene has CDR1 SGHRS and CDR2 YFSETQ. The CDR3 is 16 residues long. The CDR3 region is CASSKPGTGSGETQYF. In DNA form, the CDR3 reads TGCGCCAGCAGCAAACCCGGGACAGGGTCAGGGGAGACCCAGTACTTC.

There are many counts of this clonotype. As DNA, the CDR3 is TGCAGCGTCCACGGGGAGGTCAGTGAGCAGTTCTTC. As protein: CSVHGEVSEQFF. The V and J genes are TRBV29-1 and TRBJ2-1, with D tentatively TRBD2 (6 bases). This CDR3 has 12 residues. In germline, CDR1 is SQVTM, CDR2 ANQGSEA. V gave up 6 bases and J gave up 9 bases, with 15 bases separating them.

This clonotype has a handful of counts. The CDR3 region has the DNA TGCGCCAGCAGCCAAATCAACAGGGGGCTAAAGGCTAATGAAAAACTGTTTTTT. This encodes CASSQINRGLKANEKLFF. The chain has TRBV4-1 and TRBJ1-4; 9 bases line up with TRBD1. The length of the CDR3 is 18 residues. Germline V gene data show CDR1 as MGHRA and CDR2 as YSYEKL. Unmatched junction bases numbered 10, after V lost 2 bases and J lost 3 bases.

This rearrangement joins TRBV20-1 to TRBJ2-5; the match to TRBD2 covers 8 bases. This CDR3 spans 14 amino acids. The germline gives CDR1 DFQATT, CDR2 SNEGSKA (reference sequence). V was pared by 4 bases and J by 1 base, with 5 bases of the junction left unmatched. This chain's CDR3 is CSAIRGGIQETQYF. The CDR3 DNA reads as TGCAGTGCTATTCGGGGGGGGATCCAAGAGACCCAGTACTTC.

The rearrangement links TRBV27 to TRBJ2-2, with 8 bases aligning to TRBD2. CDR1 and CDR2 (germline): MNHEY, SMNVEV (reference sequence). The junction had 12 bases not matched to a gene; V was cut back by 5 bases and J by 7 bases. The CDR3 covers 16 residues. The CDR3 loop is CASSPRLARTHGELFF. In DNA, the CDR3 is TGTGCCAGCAGTCCCCGACTAGCGAGAACCCACGGGGAGCTGTTTTTT.

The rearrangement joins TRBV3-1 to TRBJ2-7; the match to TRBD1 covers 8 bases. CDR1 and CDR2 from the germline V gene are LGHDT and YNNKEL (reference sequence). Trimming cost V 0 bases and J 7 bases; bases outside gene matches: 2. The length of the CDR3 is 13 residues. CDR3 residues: CASSQDRGREQYF. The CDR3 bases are TGTGCCAGCAGCCAAGACAGGGGGCGGGAGCAGTACTTC.

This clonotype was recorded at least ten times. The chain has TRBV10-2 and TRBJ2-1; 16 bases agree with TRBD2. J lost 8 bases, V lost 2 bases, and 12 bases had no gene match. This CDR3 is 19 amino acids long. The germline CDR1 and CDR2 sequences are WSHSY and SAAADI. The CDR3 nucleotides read TGCGCCAGCAGTGAGCGGGGACTAGCGGGAGGGCCTAATAGACATGAGCAGTTCTTC. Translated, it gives CASSERGLAGGPNRHEQFF.

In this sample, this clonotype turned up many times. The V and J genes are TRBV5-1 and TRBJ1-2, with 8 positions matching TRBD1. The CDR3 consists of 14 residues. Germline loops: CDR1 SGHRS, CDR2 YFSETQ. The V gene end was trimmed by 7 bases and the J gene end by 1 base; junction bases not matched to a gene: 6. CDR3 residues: CASQAGGVNYGYTF. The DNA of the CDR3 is TGCGCCAGCCAGGCAGGGGGCGTTAACTATGGCTACACCTTC.

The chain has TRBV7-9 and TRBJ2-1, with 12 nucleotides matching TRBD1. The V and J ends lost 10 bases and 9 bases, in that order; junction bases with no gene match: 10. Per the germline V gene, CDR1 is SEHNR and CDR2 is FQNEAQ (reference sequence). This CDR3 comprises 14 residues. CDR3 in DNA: TGTGCCACCACCCGGGACAGGGGGCAGAGTGAGCAGTTCTTC. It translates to CATTRDRGQSEQFF.

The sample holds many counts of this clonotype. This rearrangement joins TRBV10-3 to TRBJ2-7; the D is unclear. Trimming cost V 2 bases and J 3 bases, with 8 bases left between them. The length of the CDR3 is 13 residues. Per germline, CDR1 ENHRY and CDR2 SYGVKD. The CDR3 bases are TGTGCCATCAGTGAGCTTCGTGGCTACGAGCAGTACGTC. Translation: CAISELRGYEQYV.

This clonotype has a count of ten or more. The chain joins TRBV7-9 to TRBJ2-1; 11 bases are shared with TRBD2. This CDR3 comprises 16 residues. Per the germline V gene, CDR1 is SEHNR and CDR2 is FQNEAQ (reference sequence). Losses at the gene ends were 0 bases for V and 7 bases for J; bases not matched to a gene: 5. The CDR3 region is CASSLARASGRNEQFF. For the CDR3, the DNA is TGTGCCAGCAGCTTAGCGCGCGCTAGCGGGAGGAATGAGCAGTTCTTC.

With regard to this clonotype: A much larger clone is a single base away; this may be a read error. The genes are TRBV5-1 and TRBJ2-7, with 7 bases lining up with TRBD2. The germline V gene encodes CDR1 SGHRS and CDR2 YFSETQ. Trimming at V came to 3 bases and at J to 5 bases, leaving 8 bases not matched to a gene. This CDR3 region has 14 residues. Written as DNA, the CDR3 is TGCGCCAGCAGCTCTACGAGCGGGAACCACGAGCAGTACTTC. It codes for CASSSTSGNHEQYF.

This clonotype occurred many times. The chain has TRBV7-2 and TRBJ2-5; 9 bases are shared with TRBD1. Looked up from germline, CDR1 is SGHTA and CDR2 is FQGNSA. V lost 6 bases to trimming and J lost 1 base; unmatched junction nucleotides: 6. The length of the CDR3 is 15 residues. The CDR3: CASSSGQGPQETQYF. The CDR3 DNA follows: TGTGCCAGCAGTTCCGGACAGGGGCCCCAAGAGACCCAGTACTTC.

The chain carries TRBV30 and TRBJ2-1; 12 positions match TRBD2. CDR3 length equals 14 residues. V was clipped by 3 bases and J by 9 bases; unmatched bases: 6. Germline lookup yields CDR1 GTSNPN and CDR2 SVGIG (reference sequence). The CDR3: CAWRASGRAGEQFF. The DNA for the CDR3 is TGTGCCTGGAGAGCTAGCGGGAGGGCCGGTGAGCAGTTCTTC.

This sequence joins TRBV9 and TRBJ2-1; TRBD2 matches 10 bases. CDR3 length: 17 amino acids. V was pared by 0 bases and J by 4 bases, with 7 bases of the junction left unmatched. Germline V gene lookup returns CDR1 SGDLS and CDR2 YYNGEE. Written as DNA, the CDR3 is TGTGCCAGCAGCGTAGACGTAGCGGGAGGCCTTTACAATGAGCAGTTCTTC. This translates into CASSVDVAGGLYNEQFF. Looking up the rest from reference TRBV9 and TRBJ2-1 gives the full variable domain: DSGVTQTPKHLITATGQRVTLRCSPRSGDLSVYWYQQSLDQGLQFLIQYYNGEERAKGNILERFSAQQFPDLHSELNLSSLELGDSALYFCASSVDVAGGLYNEQFFGPGTRLTVL.